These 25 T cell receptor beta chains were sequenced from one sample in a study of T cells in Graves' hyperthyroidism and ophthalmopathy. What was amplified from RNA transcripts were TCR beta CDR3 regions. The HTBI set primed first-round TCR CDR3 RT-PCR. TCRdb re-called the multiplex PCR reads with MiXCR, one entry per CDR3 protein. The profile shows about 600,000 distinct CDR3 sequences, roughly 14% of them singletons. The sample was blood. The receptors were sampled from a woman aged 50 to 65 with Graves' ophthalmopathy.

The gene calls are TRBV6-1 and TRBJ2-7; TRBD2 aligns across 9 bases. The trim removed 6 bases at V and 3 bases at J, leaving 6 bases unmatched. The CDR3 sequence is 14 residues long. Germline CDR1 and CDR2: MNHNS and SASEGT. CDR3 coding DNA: TGTGCCAGCAGCCGAGGACTAGCGCTCTACGAGCAGTACTTC. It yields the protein CASSRGLALYEQYF.

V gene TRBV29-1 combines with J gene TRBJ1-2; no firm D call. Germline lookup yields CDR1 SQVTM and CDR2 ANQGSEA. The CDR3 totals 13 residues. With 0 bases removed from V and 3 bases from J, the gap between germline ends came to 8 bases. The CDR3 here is CSVEEVTHYGYTF. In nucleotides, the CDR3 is TGCAGCGTTGAAGAGGTCACCCACTATGGCTACACCTTC.

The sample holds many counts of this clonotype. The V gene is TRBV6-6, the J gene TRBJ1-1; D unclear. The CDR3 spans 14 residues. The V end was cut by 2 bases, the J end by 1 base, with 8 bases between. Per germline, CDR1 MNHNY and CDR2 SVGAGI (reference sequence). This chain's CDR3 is CASSYRSANTEAFF. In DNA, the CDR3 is TGTGCCAGCAGTTACAGGTCTGCGAACACTGAAGCTTTCTTT.

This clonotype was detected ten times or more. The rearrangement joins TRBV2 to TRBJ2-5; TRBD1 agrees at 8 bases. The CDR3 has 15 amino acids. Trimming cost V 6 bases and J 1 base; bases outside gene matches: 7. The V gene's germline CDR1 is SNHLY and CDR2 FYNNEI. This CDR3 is CASRERTGPQETQYF. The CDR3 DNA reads TGTGCCAGCAGGGAAAGGACAGGGCCCCAAGAGACCCAGTACTTC.

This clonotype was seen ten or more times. The CDR3 reads CASSSPGTGVNYGYTF. For the CDR3, the DNA is TGTGCCAGCAGTTCCCCCGGGACAGGGGTGAACTATGGCTACACCTTC. This chain connects TRBV28 to TRBJ1-2; TRBD1 aligns across 10 bases. Trimming at V came to 4 bases and at J to 2 bases, leaving 7 bases not matched to a gene. CDR1 is MDHEN and CDR2 is SYDVKM in the germline V gene. The CDR3 is 16 residues long.

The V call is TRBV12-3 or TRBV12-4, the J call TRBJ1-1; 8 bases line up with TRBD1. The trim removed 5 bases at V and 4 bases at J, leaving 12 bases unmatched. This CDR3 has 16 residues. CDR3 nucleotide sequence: TGTGCCAGCAGTACACCGGCAGGGGGCGAGGGCACTGAAGCTTTCTTT. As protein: CASSTPAGGEGTEAFF.

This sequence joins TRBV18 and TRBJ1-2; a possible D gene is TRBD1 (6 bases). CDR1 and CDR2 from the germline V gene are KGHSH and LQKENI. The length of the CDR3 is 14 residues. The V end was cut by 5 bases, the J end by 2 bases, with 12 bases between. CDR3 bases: TGTGCCAGCTCATCGACAGGAACCAACTATGGCTACACCTTC. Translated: CASSSTGTNYGYTF.

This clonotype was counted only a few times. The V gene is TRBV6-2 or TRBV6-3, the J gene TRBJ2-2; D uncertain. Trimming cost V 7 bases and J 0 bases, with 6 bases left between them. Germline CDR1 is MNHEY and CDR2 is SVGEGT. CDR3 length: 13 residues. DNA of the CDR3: TGTGCCAGCAAGGCACCGAACACCGGGGAGCTGTTTTTT. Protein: CASKAPNTGELFF.

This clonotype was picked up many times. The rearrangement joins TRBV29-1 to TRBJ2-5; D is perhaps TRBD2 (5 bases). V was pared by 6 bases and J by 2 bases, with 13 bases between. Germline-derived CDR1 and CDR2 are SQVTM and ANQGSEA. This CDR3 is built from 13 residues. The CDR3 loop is CSVARGGQETQYF. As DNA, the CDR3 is TGCAGCGTCGCCCGTGGCGGGCAAGAGACCCAGTACTTC.

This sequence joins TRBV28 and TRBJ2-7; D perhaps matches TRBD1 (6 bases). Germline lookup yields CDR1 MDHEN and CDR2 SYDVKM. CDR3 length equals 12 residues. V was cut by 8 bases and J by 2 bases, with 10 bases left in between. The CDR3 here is CASHRVPYEQYF. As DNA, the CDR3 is TGTGCCAGCCACAGGGTACCCTACGAGCAGTACTTC. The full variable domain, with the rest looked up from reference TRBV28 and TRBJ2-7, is DVKVTQSSRYLVKRTGEKVFLECVQDMDHENMFWYRQDPGLGLRLIYFSYDVKMKEKGDIPEGYSVSREKKERFSLILESASTNQTSMYLCASHRVPYEQYFGPGTRLTVT.

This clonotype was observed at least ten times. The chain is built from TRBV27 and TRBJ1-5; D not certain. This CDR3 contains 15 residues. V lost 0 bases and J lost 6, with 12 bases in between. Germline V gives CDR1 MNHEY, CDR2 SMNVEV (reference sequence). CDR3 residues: CASSLSGRVSQPQHF. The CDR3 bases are TGTGCCAGCAGTTTATCCGGCAGAGTCAGTCAGCCCCAGCATTTT.

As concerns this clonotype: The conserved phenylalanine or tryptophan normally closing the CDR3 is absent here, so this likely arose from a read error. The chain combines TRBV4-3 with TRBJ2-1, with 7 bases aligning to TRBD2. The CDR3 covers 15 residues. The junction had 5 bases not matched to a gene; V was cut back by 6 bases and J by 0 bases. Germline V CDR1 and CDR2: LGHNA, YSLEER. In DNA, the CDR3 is TGCGCCAGCAGAGAGGCTAGCGGCTCCTACAATGAGCAGTTCCTC. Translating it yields CASREASGSYNEQFL.

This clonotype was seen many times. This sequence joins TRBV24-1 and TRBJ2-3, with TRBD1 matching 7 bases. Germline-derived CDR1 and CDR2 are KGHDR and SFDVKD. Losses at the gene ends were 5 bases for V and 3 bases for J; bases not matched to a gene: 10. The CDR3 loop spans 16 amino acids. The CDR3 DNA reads TGTGCCACCAGTGGTAGAGCGACAGGGACAACAGATACGCAGTATTTT. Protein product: CATSGRATGTTDTQYF.

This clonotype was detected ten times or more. This CDR3 reads CASSARGGWAREQYF. The CDR3 nucleotides read TGTGCCAGCAGTGCCCGGGGGGGATGGGCTCGTGAGCAGTACTTC. The V and J genes are TRBV12-3 or TRBV12-4 and TRBJ2-7; 8 bases fit TRBD2. With V trimmed by 5 bases and J by 7 bases, 13 bases remained unmatched. This CDR3 comprises 15 residues.

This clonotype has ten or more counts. CDR3 coding DNA: TGCAGCGTTGAGAGGCTAGCGGGAGGTGGGAATGAGCAGTTCTTC. It codes for CSVERLAGGGNEQFF. The chain links TRBV29-1 to TRBJ2-1; 11 bases agree with TRBD2. Germline-derived CDR1 and CDR2 are SQVTM and ANQGSEA. Unmatched junction bases numbered 8, after V lost 3 bases and J lost 7 bases. The length of the CDR3 is 15 residues.

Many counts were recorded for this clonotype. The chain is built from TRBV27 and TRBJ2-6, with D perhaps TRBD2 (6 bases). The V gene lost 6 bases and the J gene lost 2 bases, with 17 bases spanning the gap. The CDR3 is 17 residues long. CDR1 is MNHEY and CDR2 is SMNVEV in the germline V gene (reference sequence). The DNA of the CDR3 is TGTGCCAGCAGCCCATCGGGGGTTTATGCTGGGGCCAACGTCCTGACTTTC. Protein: CASSPSGVYAGANVLTF.

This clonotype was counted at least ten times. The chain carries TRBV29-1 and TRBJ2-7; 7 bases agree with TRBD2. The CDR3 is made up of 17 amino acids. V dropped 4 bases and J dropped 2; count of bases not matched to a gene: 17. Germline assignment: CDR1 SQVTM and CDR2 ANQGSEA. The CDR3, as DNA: TGCAGCGTTGGGGGAAGCGGGACGCAATCTCTCACCTACGAGCAGTACTTC. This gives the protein CSVGGSGTQSLTYEQYF.

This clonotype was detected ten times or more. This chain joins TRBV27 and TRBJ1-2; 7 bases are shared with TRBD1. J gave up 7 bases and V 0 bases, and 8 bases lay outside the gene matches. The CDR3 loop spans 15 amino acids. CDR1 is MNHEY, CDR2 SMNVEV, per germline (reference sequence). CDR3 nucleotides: TGTGCCAGCAGTTTATCGGCAACAGGGGCAGGTGGCTACACCTTC. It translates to CASSLSATGAGGYTF.

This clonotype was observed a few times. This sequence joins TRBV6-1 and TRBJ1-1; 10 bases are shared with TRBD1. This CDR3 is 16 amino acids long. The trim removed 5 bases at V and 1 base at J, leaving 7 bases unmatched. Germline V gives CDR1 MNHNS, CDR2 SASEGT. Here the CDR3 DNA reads TGTGCCAGCAGTTGGGACAGGGGTACGCGGAACACTGAAGCTTTCTTT. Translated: CASSWDRGTRNTEAFF.

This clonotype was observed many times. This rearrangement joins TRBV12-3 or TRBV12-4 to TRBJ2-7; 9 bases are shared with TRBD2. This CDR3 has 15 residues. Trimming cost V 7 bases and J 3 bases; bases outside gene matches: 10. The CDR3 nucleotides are TGTGCCAGCACTACCATGCGGGAGGGTATCTACGAGCAGTACTTC. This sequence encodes CASTTMREGIYEQYF.

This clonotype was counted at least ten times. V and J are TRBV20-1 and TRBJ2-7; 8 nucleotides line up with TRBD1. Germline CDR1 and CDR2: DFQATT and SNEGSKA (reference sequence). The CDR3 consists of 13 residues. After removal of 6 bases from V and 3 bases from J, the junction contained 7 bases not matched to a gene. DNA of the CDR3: TGCAGTGCCCGGACAGGGTATGGCTACGAGCAGTACTTC. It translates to CSARTGYGYEQYF.

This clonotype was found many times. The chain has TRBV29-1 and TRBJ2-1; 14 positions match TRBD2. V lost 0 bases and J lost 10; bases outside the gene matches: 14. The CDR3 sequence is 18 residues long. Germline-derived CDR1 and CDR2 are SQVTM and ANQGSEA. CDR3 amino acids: CSVEEITSGTSGSYEQFF. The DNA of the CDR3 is TGCAGCGTTGAAGAAATTACCTCCGGGACTAGCGGGAGTTACGAGCAGTTCTTC.

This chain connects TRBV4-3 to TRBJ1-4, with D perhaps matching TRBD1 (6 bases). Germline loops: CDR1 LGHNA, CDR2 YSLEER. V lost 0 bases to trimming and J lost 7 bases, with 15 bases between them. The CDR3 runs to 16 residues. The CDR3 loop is CASSQDDGGGGEKLFF. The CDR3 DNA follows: TGCGCCAGCAGCCAAGATGATGGGGGAGGGGGTGAAAAACTGTTTTTT.

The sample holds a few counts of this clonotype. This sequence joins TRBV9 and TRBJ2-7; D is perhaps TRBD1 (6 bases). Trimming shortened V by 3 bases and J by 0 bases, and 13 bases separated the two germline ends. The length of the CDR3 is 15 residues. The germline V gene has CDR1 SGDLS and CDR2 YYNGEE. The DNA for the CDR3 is TGTGCCAGCAGCGCCAACGACAGGAGCTCCTACGAGCAGTACTTC. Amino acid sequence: CASSANDRSSYEQYF.

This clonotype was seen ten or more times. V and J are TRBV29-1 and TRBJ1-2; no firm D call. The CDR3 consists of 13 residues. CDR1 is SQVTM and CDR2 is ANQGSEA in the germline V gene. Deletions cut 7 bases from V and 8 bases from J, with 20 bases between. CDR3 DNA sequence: TGCAGCGCCATCCCGAAGCAGTCGGGCGGCTACACCTTC. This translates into CSAIPKQSGGYTF.